This TCR beta chain was sequenced for a study of T cells in Graves' hyperthyroidism and ophthalmopathy (dated by TCRdb to about 2019). A note on the overall study: Peripheral blood samples were taken at initial diagnosis, before any treatment was given. To identify TCR V-J signatures that set the groups apart, the researchers used a discovery cohort of more than 95 patients, made up of fewer than 50 with Graves' ophthalmopathy and about 60 with stable Graves' hyperthyroidism. According to the paper, TCR Vbeta CDR3 sequencing was carried out on around 140 peripheral blood samples, which came from under 50 ophthalmopathy, roughly 75 hyperthyroidism and some 17 progressor patients. The study also compared thyroid tissue and blood T-cell repertoires from about six Graves' hyperthyroidism patients. Once sampling was done, hyperthyroidism patients were given methimazole at a starting dose of 30 mg daily, whereas ophthalmopathy patients were given high-dose intravenous methylprednisolone. An independent validation cohort of around 19 hyperthyroidism patients and 17 patients who later progressed to ophthalmopathy tested prospective prediction of ophthalmopathy. The 75 to 100 discovery patients were randomly split 7:3 into training and test sets.

Graves' hyperthyroidism was defined as stable when no progression to ophthalmopathy occurred over 18 months of follow-up. Hyperthyroidism patients were aged 18 to 65 years and newly diagnosed, with disease duration of less than 2 months. Any patient with an uncontrolled infection, another autoimmune disease, pregnancy or lactation was excluded. Diagnoses relied on clinical symptoms, serum thyroxine and TRAb, thyroid ultrasound and orbital computed tomography. PBMCs were separated from roughly 10 ml of fresh peripheral blood using Ficoll-Paque density gradient centrifugation. Total RNA was extracted using Trizol reagent, and RNA quality was assessed on an Agilent 2100 Bioanalyzer. CDR1 is given as LGHDT and CDR2 as YNNKEL, both from the germline V gene (reference sequence). The CDR3 sequence holds 16 residues, the cysteine and phenylalanine included. Of all the DNA, just the CDR3 is kept, 48 bases in frame from base 1. V is clipped by 4 bases and J by 3 bases, and the sequence between their germline boundaries is 17 bases long.

Amplification of TCR beta CDR3 regions was carried out from RNA transcripts. The first round of RT-PCR for the TCR CDR3 was performed with the HTBI primer set and the Qiagen OneStep RT-PCR kit. Libraries were constructed in a second round of multiplex PCR, after which size selection and purification were performed. Libraries were sequenced paired-end with 100 bp reads on an Illumina HiSeq2000. The authors' pipeline ran thus. SOAPnuke was used to process the raw data, with reads discarded if the reads contained adapters or uncalled bases, had a mean Phred below 15, or lacked an exact constant-primer or identifier match. COPE v1.2.5 was used to merge the high-quality paired reads, and each unique nucleotide sequence was defined as a clonotype. MiTCR v1.1 was used to align clonotypes to the IMGT TRBV, TRBD and TRBJ reference segments. The analysis was restricted to V-J combinations with a frequency above 0.0001, which together covered over 99% of the repertoires. The TCS score was defined as the ratio of F50 (clonal expansion) to E x V (chaos), calculated using BLOSUM62-based TCRdist between CDR3 peptides within each V-J. Welch's t-statistics and random forest reduced around 550 V-J features to fewer than 15, which were used in a naive Bayes classifier (R e1071). TCRdb reprocessed the public reads (quality trimming at Q25 with fastp, clone calling with MiXCR) and kept in-frame beta chains. Every CDR3 protein is listed once, alongside the most common genes and DNA of its rows. The authors' filters were not applied to this entry. A total of about 620,000 distinct CDR3 sequences appear in this sample, about a sixth of them only once. Together, the top ten hold less than 4.5% of the sample.

What the research found in general, with its limitations: In cross-validation, a model built on a 13 V-J signature told ophthalmopathy apart from stable hyperthyroidism with 87.88% sensitivity and roughly 83% specificity, and in testing the same model reached 80%/75%. No statistical method was used to set the sample size in advance, and investigators knew the group allocation. In validation, the model predicted progression to ophthalmopathy a median of around 6.5 months before onset, with 70% to 71% sensitivity and about 72% specificity. Most expanded thyroid clonotypes (frequency above 0.001) were also detected in blood, suggesting blood repertoires may reflect thyroid immune responses.

About this clonotype: Its antigen target is currently unknown. A much larger clone differs from this one at a single base, so this may be a read error.

This TCR came from a woman in her 30s with Graves' hyperthyroidism. Recombination linked TRBV3-1 to TRBJ2-3; TRBD2 is a weak D gene call, 6 bases matching. The specimen sequenced was blood. The CDR3 protein is CASSPRLVGGTDTQYF. In nucleotide form, the sequence is TGTGCCAGCAGCCCGAGACTAGTGGGAGGAACAGATACGCAGTATTTT.